The clone carrying this T cell receptor beta chain was counted a few times. This CDR3 has 18 amino acids. V was shortened by 5 bases and J by 7 bases, with 27 bases between the two germline ends. The germline gives CDR1 LNHDA, CDR2 SQIVND (reference sequence). This sample stems from a study of control samples from healthy donors and cancer patients. Assay used: immunoSEQ multiplex PCR; TCRdb lists only in-frame clones, some missing. Among tens of thousands of clones listed, approximately 90% were seen once. The sequenced sample consisted of blood. This receptor was taken from a woman younger than 35 in good health. The chain carries TRBV19 and TRBJ1-5; D remains ambiguous. The CDR3 region has the DNA TGTGCCAGTAGTGACCGGGCCATAGGGTTCGTTTTGTCCCAGCCCCAGCATTTT. This sequence encodes CASSDRAIGFVLSQPQHF.